This entry lists 5 T cell receptor beta chains sequenced from one sample in a study of blood T cell repertoires in COVID-19 (dated by TCRdb to the early 2020s). Library preparation employed the immunoSEQ multiplex PCR assay. Here the immuneACCESS table is served through TCRdb, limited to in-frame sequences with V and J called. Missing clones are a known gap in these copies; in checked studies unresolved V genes cover under half, and the rest lacks a known reason. The sample table shows around 220,000 clones, and around four fifths are seen once. 4% of the sample lies in the top ten. Sequenced sample: peripheral blood. The receptors come from a woman aged 40 to 50 with active or convalescent COVID-19.

A word on this clone: This sample includes further DNA sequences coding for the same CDR3. V is TRBV5-1 and J is TRBJ2-3; 7 positions match TRBD1. The V gene end was trimmed by 4 bases and the J gene end by 6 bases; junction bases not matched to a gene: 2. This CDR3 comprises 12 residues. Per germline, CDR1 SGHRS and CDR2 YFSETQ. CDR3 in amino acids: CASSPQGDTQYF. DNA of the CDR3: TGCGCCAGCAGCCCACAGGGGGATACGCAGTATTTT.

V is TRBV28 and J is TRBJ1-1, with D perhaps TRBD1 (5 bases). Trimming left V 6 bases short and J 7 bases short, with 12 bases between. From germline, CDR1 is MDHEN and CDR2 SYDVKM. The CDR3 is 12 residues long. CDR3 bases: TGTGCCAGCAGCCAGGACATCCTTGAAGCTTTCTTT. Its protein product is CASSQDILEAFF.

The CDR3 loop reads CASSPRDRGNEQFF. The CDR3 coding sequence is TGTGCCAGCAGCCCCCGGGACAGGGGCAATGAGCAGTTCTTC. The chain has TRBV7-9 and TRBJ2-1, with 10 bases aligning to TRBD1. The CDR3 totals 14 residues. Germline V gives CDR1 SEHNR, CDR2 FQNEAQ (reference sequence). The J segment lost 6 bases and the V segment lost 5 bases, leaving 4 bases of the junction unmatched.

The chain's CDR3 is CASSQGQGAAQPQHF. The CDR3 DNA sequence: TGCGCCAGCAGCCAGGGACAGGGGGCCGCTCAGCCCCAGCATTTT. This chain links TRBV4-1 with TRBJ1-5; 12 nucleotides match TRBD1. Looked up from germline, CDR1 is MGHRA and CDR2 is YSYEKL. After removal of 3 bases from V and 6 bases from J, the junction contained 3 bases not matched to a gene. CDR3 length: 15 residues.

This sequence joins TRBV7-3 and TRBJ2-5; D is undetermined. This CDR3 has 14 amino acids. V lost 0 bases and J lost 2, with 7 bases in between. CDR1 SGHTA and CDR2 FQGTGA come from the germline V gene. For the CDR3, the DNA is TGTGCCAGCAGCTTAACCCGTAGTCAAGAGACCCAGTACTTC. Its protein is CASSLTRSQETQYF.